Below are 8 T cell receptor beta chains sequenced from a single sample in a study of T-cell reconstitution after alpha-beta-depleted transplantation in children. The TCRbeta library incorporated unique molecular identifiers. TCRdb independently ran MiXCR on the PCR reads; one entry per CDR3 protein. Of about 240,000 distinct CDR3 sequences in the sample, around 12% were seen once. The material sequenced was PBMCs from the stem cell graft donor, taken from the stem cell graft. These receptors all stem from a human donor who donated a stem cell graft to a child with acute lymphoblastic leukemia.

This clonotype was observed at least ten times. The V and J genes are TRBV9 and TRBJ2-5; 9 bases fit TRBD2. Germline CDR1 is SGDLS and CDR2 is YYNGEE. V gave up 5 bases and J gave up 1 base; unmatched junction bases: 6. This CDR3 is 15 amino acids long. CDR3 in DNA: TGTGCCAGCAGTGGCCTAGCGGGGACCCAAGAGACCCAGTACTTC. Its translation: CASSGLAGTQETQYF.

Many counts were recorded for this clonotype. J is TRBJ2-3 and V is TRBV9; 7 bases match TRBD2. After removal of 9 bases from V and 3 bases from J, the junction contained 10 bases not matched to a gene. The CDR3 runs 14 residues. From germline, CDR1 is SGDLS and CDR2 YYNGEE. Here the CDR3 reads CATRPWGGTDTQYF. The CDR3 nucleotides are TGTGCCACCCGTCCCTGGGGGGGGACAGATACGCAGTATTTT.

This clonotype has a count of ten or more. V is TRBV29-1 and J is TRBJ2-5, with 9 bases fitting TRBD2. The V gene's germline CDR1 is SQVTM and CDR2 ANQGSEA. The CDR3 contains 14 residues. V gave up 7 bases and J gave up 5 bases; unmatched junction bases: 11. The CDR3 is CSGGLARSSETQYF. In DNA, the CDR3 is TGCAGCGGCGGACTAGCGCGTAGTTCGGAGACCCAGTACTTC.

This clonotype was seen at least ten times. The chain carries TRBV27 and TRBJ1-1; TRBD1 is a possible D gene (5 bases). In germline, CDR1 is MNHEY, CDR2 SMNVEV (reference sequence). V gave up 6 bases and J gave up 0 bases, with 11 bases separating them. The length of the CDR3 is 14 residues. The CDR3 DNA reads TGTGCCAGCAGATCAACAGGAATGAACACTGAAGCTTTCTTT. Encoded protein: CASRSTGMNTEAFF.

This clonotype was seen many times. In nucleotides, the CDR3 is TGCAGCGTTGTGCCAGGGGGGAACACTGAAGCTTTCTTT. It yields the protein CSVVPGGNTEAFF. The chain couples TRBV29-1 to TRBJ1-1; 7 bases are shared with TRBD1. Germline V gene data show CDR1 as SQVTM and CDR2 as ANQGSEA. Trimming at V came to 4 bases and at J to 1 base, leaving 3 bases not matched to a gene. This CDR3 has 13 amino acids.

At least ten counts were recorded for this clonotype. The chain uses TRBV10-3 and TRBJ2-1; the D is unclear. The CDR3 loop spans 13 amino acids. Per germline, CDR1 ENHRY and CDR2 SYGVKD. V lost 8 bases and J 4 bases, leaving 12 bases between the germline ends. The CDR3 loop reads CAIRQGTYNEQFF. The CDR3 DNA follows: TGTGCCATCCGTCAAGGTACTTACAATGAGCAGTTCTTC.

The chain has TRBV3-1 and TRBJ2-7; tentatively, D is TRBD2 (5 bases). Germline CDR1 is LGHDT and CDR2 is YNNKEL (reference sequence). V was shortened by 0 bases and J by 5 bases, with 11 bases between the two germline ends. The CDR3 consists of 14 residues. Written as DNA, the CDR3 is TGTGCCAGCAGCCAAGATGGGCCGGGGAACGAGCAGTACTTC. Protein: CASSQDGPGNEQYF.

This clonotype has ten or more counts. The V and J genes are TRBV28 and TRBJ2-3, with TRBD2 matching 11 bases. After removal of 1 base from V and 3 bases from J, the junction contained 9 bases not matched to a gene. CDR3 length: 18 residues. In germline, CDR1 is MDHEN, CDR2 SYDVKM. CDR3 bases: TGTGCCAGCAGTTTATCCTATACTAGCGGGAGAAGAACAGATACGCAGTATTTT. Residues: CASSLSYTSGRRTDTQYF.